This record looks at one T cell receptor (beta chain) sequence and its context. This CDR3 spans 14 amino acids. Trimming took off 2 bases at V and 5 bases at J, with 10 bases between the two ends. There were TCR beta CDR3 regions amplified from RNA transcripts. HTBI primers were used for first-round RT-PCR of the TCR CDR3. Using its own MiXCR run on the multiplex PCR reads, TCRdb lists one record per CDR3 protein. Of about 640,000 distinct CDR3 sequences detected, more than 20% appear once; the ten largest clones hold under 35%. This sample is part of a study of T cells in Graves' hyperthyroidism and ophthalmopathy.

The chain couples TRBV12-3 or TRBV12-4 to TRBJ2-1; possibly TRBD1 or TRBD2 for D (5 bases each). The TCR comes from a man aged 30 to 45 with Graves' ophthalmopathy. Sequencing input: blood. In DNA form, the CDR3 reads TGTGCCAGCAGTTTACGGGACCTGAACAATGAGCAGTTCTTC. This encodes CASSLRDLNNEQFF.